Below, one TCR beta chain is given with its context. What it recognizes is unknown. This entry is derived from a study of breast tumors, draining lymph nodes, adjacent tissues. Samples came from axillary lymph nodes draining the breast cancer. The CDR3 extends over 16 amino acids. Germline V gene data show CDR1 as DFQATT and CDR2 as SNEGSKA (reference sequence). V trimming: 0 bases; J trimming: 5 bases; junction bases outside the gene matches: 5. MiXCR, applied by TCRdb to the multiplex PCR reads, yields one record per CDR3 protein. The repertoire holds around 230,000 distinct CDR3 sequences, with around 35% as singletons. Notes on the study in general: Compared with lymph nodes, tumors were less diverse; compared with nontumor tissue, more. That most tumor T cells come from lymph nodes remained unproven.

The chain recombines TRBV20-1 with TRBJ2-2, with 11 bases that match TRBD2. This clonotype was sampled from a female donor with breast cancer. Some clones in this sample may be carry-over from other donors' samples. Sequenced input: axillary lymph node tissue. Written as DNA, the CDR3 is TGCAGTGCTAGAGACTATAGACTAGCGGGAACCGGGGAGCTGTTTTTT. Translating it yields CSARDYRLAGTGELFF.